These 27 T cell receptor beta chains were sequenced from one sample in a study of tissue T cells after allogeneic stem cell transplantation. Repertoires were generated with immunoSEQ multiplex PCR, while TCRdb's copy carries only in-frame clones and drops some. In the table there are several hundred clones, about 66% of which are singletons. This research-autopsy study prospectively enrolled adult allogeneic hematopoietic cell transplant recipients with steroid-refractory graft-versus-host disease. Source: esophageal tissue, taken at autopsy. These receptors came from a male patient at least 60 years old with steroid-refractory graft-versus-host disease after an allogeneic stem cell transplant. The graft donor may account for some of the T cells.

This clone was observed a few times. Other DNA sequences in this specimen translate into the identical CDR3. The J gene is TRBJ2-5, the V gene TRBV11-2; D gene unclear. Between the trimmed V and J ends, which lost 0 bases and 5 bases, there was a span of 4 bases. Germline V gives CDR1 SGHAT, CDR2 FQNNGV. The length of the CDR3 is 12 residues. The CDR3 nucleotides read TGTGCCAGCAGCTTAGAGTCCGAGACCCAGTACTTC. Translating it yields CASSLESETQYF.

This clone showed up just a few times. The CDR3 region is CAWSPPLQTQYF. CDR3 DNA sequence: TGTGCCTGGAGTCCACCATTGCAGACCCAGTACTTC. The chain is built from TRBV30 and TRBJ2-5; D is uncertain. V was shortened by 2 bases and J by 6 bases, with 10 bases between the two germline ends. Per the germline V gene, CDR1 is GTSNPN and CDR2 is SVGIG (reference sequence). This CDR3 is 12 amino acids long.

The rearrangement links TRBV6-2 or TRBV6-3 to TRBJ1-6; D might be TRBD1 (6 bases). Germline V gives CDR1 MNHEY, CDR2 SVGEGT. V was clipped by 5 bases and J by 8 bases, with 19 bases between them. The CDR3 spans 16 residues. DNA for the CDR3: TGTGCCAGCAGTAAGGACAGCCTCAGGGGTTATTCACCCCTCCACTTT. This gives the protein CASSKDSLRGYSPLHF.

This rearrangement joins TRBV29-1 to TRBJ2-2, with 7 nucleotides matching TRBD1. The J segment lost 1 base and the V segment lost 4 bases, leaving 6 bases of the junction unmatched. Per the germline V gene, CDR1 is SQVTM and CDR2 is ANQGSEA. CDR3 length: 15 amino acids. CDR3: CSVGRQGWNTGELFF. CDR3 coding DNA: TGCAGCGTTGGAAGACAGGGCTGGAACACCGGGGAGCTGTTTTTT.

This chain connects TRBV7-2 to TRBJ1-5; TRBD1 is a possible D gene (5 bases). The germline V gene encodes CDR1 SGHTA and CDR2 FQGNSA. V was trimmed by 6 bases and J by 9 bases, leaving 15 bases between them. This CDR3 is 13 amino acids long. The CDR3 sequence is CASSSSTVTPQHF. In DNA, the CDR3 is TGTGCCAGCAGTTCCTCGACAGTGACGCCCCAGCATTTT.

This rearrangement joins TRBV14 to TRBJ1-4; D possibly corresponds to TRBD1 (6 bases). CDR3 size: 14 residues. Trimming cost V 1 base and J 8 bases, with 11 bases left between them. Germline CDR1 is SGHDN and CDR2 is FVKESK. The CDR3 loop reads CASSQARGIEKLFF. DNA for the CDR3: TGTGCCAGCAGCCAAGCCAGGGGAATAGAAAAACTGTTTTTT.

J is TRBJ1-5 and V is TRBV6-6; unclear D gene. Trimming pared 0 bases from V and 3 bases from J, leaving 3 bases between. Germline CDR1 is MNHNY and CDR2 is SVGAGI (reference sequence). There are 13 residues in the CDR3. CDR3 coding DNA: TGTGCCAGCAGTTACTCGACCAATCAGCCCCAGCATTTT. Translation: CASSYSTNQPQHF.

V usage is TRBV14 and J usage is TRBJ2-7, with 7 bases identical to TRBD1. Germline trimming cut 1 base from V and 2 bases from J; bases unmatched to any gene: 8. Per the germline V gene, CDR1 is SGHDN and CDR2 is FVKESK. CDR3 length: 16 residues. In DNA, the CDR3 is TGTGCCAGCAGCCAAGCTTGGGGGACAGCAACCTACGAGCAGTACTTC. Amino acids: CASSQAWGTATYEQYF.

This clone was seen a few times. In the same sample, other DNA sequences code for this CDR3. The rearrangement joins TRBV15 to TRBJ2-1, with TRBD1 matching over 11 bases. The CDR3 totals 14 residues. Per germline, CDR1 LNHNV and CDR2 YYDKDF (reference sequence). Unmatched junction bases numbered 5, after V lost 3 bases and J lost 10 bases. For the CDR3, the DNA is TGTGCCACCAGCAGGGACAGGGGGCTTCGGGAGCAGTTCTTC. It encodes CATSRDRGLREQFF.

The table lists this clone with a count of one. The chain joins TRBV4-3 to TRBJ2-1; tentatively, D is TRBD1 (5 bases). Germline CDR1 LGHNA, CDR2 YSLEER. Deletions cut 1 base from V and 7 bases from J, with 17 bases between. This CDR3 comprises 16 residues. The CDR3, as DNA: TGCGCCAGCAGCCAAGTAGGGCTGGGGCCTGGGAATGAGCAGTTCTTC. It codes for CASSQVGLGPGNEQFF.

The chain combines TRBV18 with TRBJ1-1; D is undetermined. From germline, CDR1 is KGHSH and CDR2 LQKENI. V was trimmed by 3 bases and J by 1 base, leaving 9 bases between them. The CDR3 contains 14 residues. The CDR3 sequence is CASSPTAGNTEAFF. CDR3 DNA: TGTGCCAGCTCACCGACGGCGGGGAACACTGAAGCTTTCTTT. Full variable domain (remainder filled in from reference TRBV18 and TRBJ1-1): NAGVMQNPRHLVRRRGQEARLRCSPMKGHSHVYWYRQLPEEGLKFMVYLQKENIIDESGMPKERFSAEFPKEGPSILRIQQVVRGDSAAYFCASSPTAGNTEAFFGQGTRLTVV.

J is TRBJ2-5 and V is TRBV9; D is possibly TRBD1 (5 bases). Germline CDR1 is SGDLS and CDR2 is YYNGEE. V lost 0 bases to trimming and J lost 4 bases, with 13 bases between them. This CDR3 is built from 15 residues. Here the CDR3 reads CASSVDGAAGETQYF. CDR3 coding DNA: TGTGCCAGCAGCGTAGATGGGGCTGCAGGAGAGACCCAGTACTTC.

About this clone: This CDR3 is also generated by other DNA sequences in the sample. CDR3 amino acids: CASSYGQPGELFF. CDR3 sequence (DNA): TGCGCCAGCAGTTACGGACAGCCCGGGGAGCTGTTTTTT. This rearrangement joins TRBV5-1 to TRBJ2-2, with D perhaps matching TRBD1 (6 bases). The germline V and J ends were trimmed by 5 bases and 6 bases, with 11 bases remaining between them. CDR3 length equals 13 residues. CDR1 and CDR2 (germline): SGHRS, YFSETQ.

The rearrangement uses TRBV4-3 and TRBJ2-3, with 8 positions matching TRBD1. This CDR3 has 13 amino acids. Per the germline V gene, CDR1 is LGHNA and CDR2 is YSLEER. The CDR3 loop is CASRDRNADTQYF. CDR3 nucleotides: TGCGCTTCCCGGGACAGGAACGCAGATACGCAGTATTTT.

This clone was counted between two and nine times. The chain has TRBV7-2 and TRBJ1-1; D gene unclear. CDR1 is SGHTA, CDR2 FQGNSA, per germline. Trimming cost V 3 bases and J 11 bases, with 25 bases left between them. The CDR3 loop spans 16 amino acids. CDR3 nucleotide sequence: TGTGCCAGCAGCTTCATTTCCGTGGTTATCAGCGCCAGTGCTTTCTTT. This translates into CASSFISVVISASAFF.

This clone came up a few times. This chain links TRBV2 with TRBJ2-2, with D possibly being TRBD1 or TRBD2 (5 bases each). The CDR3 length is 15 residues. From germline, CDR1 is SNHLY and CDR2 FYNNEI. V lost 7 bases and J lost 6, with 18 bases in between. As DNA, the CDR3 is TGTGCCAGCATGGGAGAGGGGAATCTTTCCGGGGAGCTGTTTTTT. This sequence encodes CASMGEGNLSGELFF.

Here the CDR3 DNA reads TGTGCCAGCAGTTTATCGTGGACAGGGAATCAGCCCCAGCATTTT. This translates into CASSLSWTGNQPQHF. The J gene is TRBJ1-5, the V gene TRBV27; 8 positions agree with TRBD1. The ends lost 0 bases at V and 4 bases at J; junction bases unmatched: 2. CDR1 is MNHEY, CDR2 SMNVEV, per germline (reference sequence). The CDR3 runs to 15 residues.

The rearrangement links TRBV19 to TRBJ2-7; 9 positions match TRBD1. CDR3 length equals 14 residues. CDR1 LNHDA and CDR2 SQIVND come from the germline V gene (reference sequence). V lost 3 bases to trimming and J lost 3 bases; unmatched junction nucleotides: 3. The CDR3 coding sequence is TGTGCCAGTAGTATCGGGACAGGGTTCTACGAGCAGTACTTC. This sequence encodes CASSIGTGFYEQYF.

The chain recombines TRBV11-3 with TRBJ1-2, with D tentatively TRBD1 (5 bases). From germline, CDR1 is SGHNT and CDR2 YENEEA. The CDR3 has 15 residues. V was cut by 8 bases and J by 4 bases, with 20 bases left in between. The CDR3 region has the DNA TGTGCCAGCCAGGACACGGGGCCTTTGGCCTATGGCTACACCTTC. This codes for CASQDTGPLAYGYTF.

The V call is TRBV19, the J call TRBJ2-3; D is undetermined. V was clipped by 3 bases and J by 1 base, with 5 bases between them. CDR1 is LNHDA and CDR2 is SQIVND in the germline V gene (reference sequence). CDR3 length: 13 amino acids. CDR3 sequence (DNA): TGTGCCAGTAGTATCGAGGGCACAGATACGCAGTATTTT. It yields the protein CASSIEGTDTQYF.

V and J are TRBV11-2 and TRBJ2-2, with 7 bases aligning to TRBD1. J gave up 1 base and V 2 bases, and 4 bases lay outside the gene matches. Germline assignment: CDR1 SGHAT and CDR2 FQNNGV. This CDR3 region has 16 residues. The DNA for the CDR3 is TGTGCCAGCAGCTTAATCTGGACAGGGAACACCGGGGAGCTGTTTTTT. This translates into CASSLIWTGNTGELFF.

The chain joins TRBV6-5 to TRBJ2-2; TRBD1 is a possible D gene (6 bases). The CDR3 totals 14 residues. V lost 8 bases and J lost 0, with 10 bases in between. Germline CDR1 and CDR2: MNHEY and SVGAGI. In nucleotides, the CDR3 is TGTGCCAGCCGCGAGGGGGCGAACACCGGGGAGCTGTTTTTT. As protein: CASREGANTGELFF.

This chain connects TRBV4-3 to TRBJ2-1; 10 bases align to TRBD1. This CDR3 spans 15 amino acids. The V segment lost 5 bases and the J segment 8 bases; nucleotides outside the gene matches: 9. Germline loops: CDR1 LGHNA, CDR2 YSLEER. The CDR3 reads CASSAPGQGIYEQFF. The CDR3 DNA reads as TGCGCCAGCAGCGCACCGGGACAGGGGATTTATGAGCAGTTCTTC.

The CDR3 nucleotides are TGTGCCAGCAGCTCGCGGGACAGGGGAGAAGCTTTCTTT. Translation gives CASSSRDRGEAFF. V is TRBV11-1 and J is TRBJ1-1, with TRBD1 identical over 10 bases. V shed 4 bases, J shed 8 bases, and the junction held 4 bases outside the gene matches. This CDR3 contains 13 residues. Germline V gene data show CDR1 as SGHAT and CDR2 as FQDESV (reference sequence).

A single count supports this clone. The chain uses TRBV7-9 and TRBJ2-7; 10 nucleotides match TRBD1. V lost 5 bases to trimming and J lost 1 base; unmatched junction nucleotides: 5. Per the germline V gene, CDR1 is SEHNR and CDR2 is FQNEAQ (reference sequence). This CDR3 spans 15 amino acids. CDR3 in DNA: TGTGCCAGCAGCGCACCGGGACAGGGGTCCTACGAGCAGTACTTC. Protein product: CASSAPGQGSYEQYF.

This chain joins TRBV9 and TRBJ2-5, with 9 bases matching TRBD2. The CDR3 covers 15 residues. Germline assignment: CDR1 SGDLS and CDR2 YYNGEE. Trimming at V came to 4 bases and at J to 1 base, leaving 5 bases not matched to a gene. CDR3: CASSPSAGGQETQYF. The DNA of the CDR3 is TGTGCCAGCAGCCCATCAGCGGGGGGCCAAGAGACCCAGTACTTC.

The chain is built from TRBV4-2 and TRBJ1-1; no clear D. V lost 0 bases to trimming and J lost 5 bases, with 13 bases between them. The germline gives CDR1 LGHNA, CDR2 YNFKEQ. The CDR3 length is 15 residues. CDR3 in amino acids: CASSQEEVRWTEAFF. The CDR3 bases are TGTGCCAGCAGCCAAGAAGAGGTTCGTTGGACTGAAGCTTTCTTT.